This entry describes one T cell receptor (beta chain). Amplification used 60 Vbeta primers and 13 Jbeta primers. Data came from immunoSEQ multiplex PCR; TCRdb stores just in-frame clones and leaves some out. In the table there are some 110,000 clones, less than 80% of which are singletons. The data originate from a study of cytomegalovirus exposure and HLA in healthy donors. As for the study in general: An earlier analysis found around 100 million unique TCR beta sequences from around 180 million T cells.

Sequenced input: PBMCs. The TCR was taken from a man aged 45-65 years in good health and CMV-seronegative.

The DNA for the CDR3 is TGTGCCAGCAGGAGGACAGGTTCTTCTGAAGCTTTCTTT. It specifies CASRRTGSSEAFF. This chain joins TRBV6-6 and TRBJ1-1; 7 bases are shared with TRBD1. Germline V gives CDR1 MNHNY, CDR2 SVGAGI (reference sequence). The V segment lost 6 bases and the J segment 6 bases; nucleotides outside the gene matches: 7. The length of the CDR3 is 13 residues.